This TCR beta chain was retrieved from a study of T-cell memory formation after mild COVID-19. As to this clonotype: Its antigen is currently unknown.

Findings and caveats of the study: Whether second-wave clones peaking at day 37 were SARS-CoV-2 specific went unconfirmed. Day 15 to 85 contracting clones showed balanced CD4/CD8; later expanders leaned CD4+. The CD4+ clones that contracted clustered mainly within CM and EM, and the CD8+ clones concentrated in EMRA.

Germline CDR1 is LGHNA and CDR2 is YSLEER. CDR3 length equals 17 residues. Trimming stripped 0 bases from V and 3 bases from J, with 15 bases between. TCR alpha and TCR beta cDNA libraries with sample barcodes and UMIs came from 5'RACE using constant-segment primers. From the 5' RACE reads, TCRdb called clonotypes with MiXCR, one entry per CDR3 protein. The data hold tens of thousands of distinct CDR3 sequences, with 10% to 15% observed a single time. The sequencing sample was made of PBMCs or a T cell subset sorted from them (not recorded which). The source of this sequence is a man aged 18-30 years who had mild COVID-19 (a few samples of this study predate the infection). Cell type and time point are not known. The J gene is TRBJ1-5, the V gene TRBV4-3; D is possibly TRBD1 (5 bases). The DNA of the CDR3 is TGCGCCAGCAGCCAAGATTTCCAGGCGGGGCCCAATCAGCCCCAGCATTTT. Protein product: CASSQDFQAGPNQPQHF.